A single sample gave rise to the 30 T cell receptor beta chains below, sequenced in a study of T cell repertoires in cytomegalovirus infection. For these receptors, no antigen is known. TCRdb re-derived calls from the reads in MiXCR, one entry per CDR3 protein. The table includes about 360,000 distinct CDR3 sequences, about 32% detected once. The source material was cultured PBMCs, sampled from culture after CMV antigen stimulation. These receptors were obtained from a human donor in good health (CMV status not recorded). Some clones in this sample may be carry-over from other donors' samples.

This chain's CDR3 is CASSLWTGKGTEAFF. In nucleotides, the CDR3 is TGTGCCAGCAGTTTATGGACAGGGAAGGGGACTGAAGCTTTCTTT. This chain uses TRBV28 with TRBJ1-1; 7 bases match TRBD1. The V and J ends lost 0 bases and 5 bases, in that order; junction bases with no gene match: 6. CDR3 size: 15 residues. The germline V gene has CDR1 MDHEN and CDR2 SYDVKM.

This clonotype was recorded a few times. J is TRBJ2-1 and V is TRBV5-4, with TRBD1 identical over 7 bases. The CDR3 totals 15 residues. The V and J ends lost 0 bases and 0 bases, in that order; junction bases with no gene match: 0. CDR1 and CDR2 from the germline V gene are SGHNT and YYREEE (reference sequence). The CDR3 coding sequence is TGTGCCAGCAGCTTGGAGGGGGCCTCCTACAATGAGCAGTTCTTC. Amino acid sequence: CASSLEGASYNEQFF.

This clonotype turned up a few times. The V and J genes are TRBV7-6 and TRBJ2-5, with 14 bases that match TRBD2. After removal of 5 bases from V and 5 bases from J, the junction contained 4 bases not matched to a gene. In germline, CDR1 is SGHVS, CDR2 FNYEAQ. CDR3 size: 15 residues. CDR3 loop: CASSEGLAGDETQYF. The CDR3 DNA reads TGTGCCAGCAGCGAGGGACTAGCGGGAGACGAGACCCAGTACTTC.

J is TRBJ2-6 and V is TRBV7-6; 10 nucleotides align to TRBD1. There are 15 residues in the CDR3. Trimming at V came to 8 bases and at J to 4 bases, leaving 5 bases not matched to a gene. The germline V gene encodes CDR1 SGHVS and CDR2 FNYEAQ. CDR3: CASLGQGSGANVLTF. As DNA, the CDR3 is TGTGCCAGCCTGGGACAGGGGTCCGGGGCCAACGTCCTGACTTTC.

The chain carries TRBV19 and TRBJ1-6; no clear D. The CDR3 is 14 amino acids. CDR1 and CDR2 (germline): LNHDA, SQIVND (reference sequence). V was clipped by 7 bases and J by 8 bases, with 15 bases between them. CDR3 in DNA: TGTGCCAGTACCCGCCTCGGGGTCGATTCACCCCTCCACTTT. Encoded protein: CASTRLGVDSPLHF.

This clonotype turned up a few times. The chain carries TRBV7-2 and TRBJ1-5, with D unresolved. V was trimmed by 5 bases and J by 0 bases, leaving 14 bases between them. CDR3 size: 16 residues. The V gene's germline CDR1 is SGHTA and CDR2 FQGNSA. The CDR3 is CASSADRTYSNQPQHF. DNA for the CDR3: TGTGCCAGCAGCGCGGACCGAACATATAGCAATCAGCCCCAGCATTTT.

V is TRBV7-2 and J is TRBJ2-3; 8 bases match TRBD1. The CDR3 length is 16 residues. Germline V gene data show CDR1 as SGHTA and CDR2 as FQGNSA. J was trimmed by 0 bases and V by 5 bases; bases with no gene match: 7. CDR3 in amino acids: CASSQLGQASTDTQYF. The CDR3 nucleotides are TGTGCCAGCAGCCAATTGGGACAGGCAAGCACAGATACGCAGTATTTT. Full variable domain (rest looked up from reference TRBV7-2 and TRBJ2-3): GAGVSQSPSNKVTEKGKDVELRCDPISGHTALYWYRQSLGQGLEFLIYFQGNSAPDKSGLPSDRFSAERTGGSVSTLTIQRTQQEDSAVYLCASSQLGQASTDTQYFGPGTRLTVL.

This clonotype was seen a few times. The rearrangement links TRBV7-3 to TRBJ2-1, with a tentative D call TRBD1 (6 bases). CDR3 length: 16 amino acids. Germline-derived CDR1 and CDR2 are SGHTA and FQGTGA. Trimming stripped 5 bases from V and 2 bases from J, with 16 bases between. CDR3 in amino acids: CASSLNRDKTYNEQFF. In DNA form, the CDR3 reads TGTGCCAGCAGCCTAAACCGGGACAAGACCTACAATGAGCAGTTCTTC. The full variable domain, rest sourced from reference TRBV7-3 and TRBJ2-1, is GAGVSQTPSNKVTEKGKYVELRCDPISGHTALYWYRQSLGQGPEFLIYFQGTGAADDSGLPNDRFFAVRPEGSVSTLKIQRTERGDSAVYLCASSLNRDKTYNEQFFGPGTRLTVL.

The V gene is TRBV10-3, the J gene TRBJ2-7; possibly TRBD1 for D (5 bases). V dropped 5 bases and J dropped 9 bases, with 14 bases sitting between them. There are 12 residues in the CDR3. The germline V gene has CDR1 ENHRY and CDR2 SYGVKD. The CDR3 loop reads CAISQTDSGQYF. The CDR3 nucleotides are TGTGCCATCAGTCAGACAGATTCTGGGCAGTACTTC.

The chain carries TRBV12-3 or TRBV12-4 and TRBJ1-2; 12 bases are a match to TRBD1. The CDR3 totals 15 residues. V was clipped by 5 bases and J by 6 bases; unmatched bases: 7. CDR3 sequence: CASSGSGTGGDGYTF. The CDR3 DNA sequence: TGTGCCAGCAGTGGATCCGGGACAGGGGGCGATGGCTACACCTTC.

This sequence joins TRBV5-1 and TRBJ1-2; D is unclear. V gave up 0 bases and J gave up 3 bases, with 9 bases separating them. This CDR3 spans 14 amino acids. Per germline, CDR1 SGHRS and CDR2 YFSETQ. The CDR3 sequence: CASSLGVGDYGYTF. CDR3 bases: TGCGCCAGCAGCTTGGGAGTCGGAGACTATGGCTACACCTTC.

There are a few counts of this clonotype. The V call is TRBV7-2, the J call TRBJ2-1; D gene ambiguous. CDR3 length: 13 amino acids. V shed 6 bases and J shed 11 bases, with 17 bases lying between them. Germline CDR1 reads SGHTA; CDR2 reads FQGNSA. CDR3 DNA sequence: TGTGCCAGCAGTTCCACACGTGTGACCCAGCAGTTCTTC. It translates to CASSSTRVTQQFF. Together with reference TRBV7-2 and TRBJ2-1, the CDR3 gives the full variable domain: GAGVSQSPSNKVTEKGKDVELRCDPISGHTALYWYRQSLGQGLEFLIYFQGNSAPDKSGLPSDRFSAERTGGSVSTLTIQRTQQEDSAVYLCASSSTRVTQQFFGPGTRLTVL.

The chain recombines TRBV5-1 with TRBJ2-1, with D tentatively TRBD1 or TRBD2 (5 bases each). This CDR3 is 15 amino acids long. Germline CDR1 reads SGHRS; CDR2 reads YFSETQ. The V end lost 4 bases, the J end lost 10 bases, and 21 bases lay between the germline ends. CDR3 protein: CASSITYRDAGEQFF. CDR3 bases: TGCGCCAGCAGCATTACCTACCGGGACGCCGGAGAGCAGTTCTTC.

This clonotype was detected only a few times. The rearrangement links TRBV3-1 to TRBJ1-5; D remains unclear. The V end lost 3 bases, the J end lost 7 bases, and 7 bases lay between the germline ends. The CDR3 totals 12 residues. CDR1 and CDR2 (germline): LGHDT, YNNKEL (reference sequence). The CDR3 spells CASSHGMQPQHF. The CDR3 coding sequence is TGTGCCAGCAGCCATGGGATGCAGCCCCAGCATTTT.

This clonotype has only a few counts. The chain combines TRBV7-2 with TRBJ1-5; 8 positions agree with TRBD1. Germline V gives CDR1 SGHTA, CDR2 FQGNSA. The CDR3 is 13 residues long. The trim removed 5 bases at V and 5 bases at J, leaving 2 bases unmatched. Here the CDR3 reads CASSLGQDQPQHF. CDR3 coding DNA: TGTGCCAGCAGCCTGGGACAGGATCAGCCCCAGCATTTT.

This clonotype was recorded a few times. The rearrangement links TRBV7-2 to TRBJ2-7; TRBD2 aligns across 13 bases. The V gene's germline CDR1 is SGHTA and CDR2 FQGNSA. V lost 5 bases and J lost 5; bases outside the gene matches: 6. The CDR3 loop spans 15 amino acids. The CDR3 here is CASSPIGTSGDEQYF. The CDR3 nucleotides are TGTGCCAGCAGCCCAATAGGGACTAGCGGGGACGAGCAGTACTTC.

This clonotype appeared a single time. J is TRBJ2-1 and V is TRBV15; 7 bases map to TRBD2. Germline CDR1 is LNHNV and CDR2 is YYDKDF (reference sequence). The CDR3 is made up of 17 amino acids. The junction had 15 bases not matched to a gene; V was cut back by 4 bases and J by 6 bases. CDR3 DNA: TGTGCCACCAGCACGGACCGGCGGGAGAGACGGCGCAATGAGCAGTTCTTC. Protein: CATSTDRRERRRNEQFF.

This rearrangement joins TRBV19 to TRBJ1-1; tentatively, D is TRBD1 (6 bases). V lost 4 bases to trimming and J lost 0 bases, with 9 bases between them. Germline V gene lookup returns CDR1 LNHDA and CDR2 SQIVND (reference sequence). CDR3 length: 14 residues. The CDR3 DNA reads TGTGCCAGTAGTAGAAGGGGGATGAACACTGAAGCTTTCTTT. Protein: CASSRRGMNTEAFF.

The rearrangement uses TRBV9 and TRBJ2-2; tentatively, D is TRBD2 (6 bases). The germline CDR1 and CDR2 sequences are SGDLS and YYNGEE. The CDR3 loop spans 17 amino acids. Trimming pared 3 bases from V and 6 bases from J, leaving 21 bases between. This chain's CDR3 is CASSASGSSADAGELFF. CDR3 coding DNA: TGTGCCAGCAGCGCCTCCGGGAGTAGCGCCGATGCCGGGGAGCTGTTTTTT.

This clonotype was detected ten times or more. The V and J genes are TRBV6-5 and TRBJ1-1; no firm D call. The V gene's germline CDR1 is MNHEY and CDR2 SVGAGI. This CDR3 contains 16 residues. V dropped 2 bases and J dropped 0 bases, with 13 bases sitting between them. The CDR3 DNA is TGTGCCAGCAGTTACGGATCGGTTGCGATGAACACTGAAGCTTTCTTT. Its protein product is CASSYGSVAMNTEAFF.

This clonotype was found many times. This chain links TRBV7-8 with TRBJ2-7; either TRBD1 or TRBD2 may supply D (5 bases each). Germline assignment: CDR1 SGHVS and CDR2 FQNEAQ. V was pared by 1 base and J by 5 bases, with 12 bases between. The CDR3 spans 14 residues. This chain's CDR3 is CASSLGPGPHEQYF. The CDR3 bases are TGTGCCAGCAGCTTAGGTCCGGGGCCCCACGAGCAGTACTTC.

CDR3 region: CASSSGASHNEQFF. The CDR3 DNA sequence: TGTGCCAGCAGTTCCGGGGCCAGCCACAATGAGCAGTTCTTC. The V gene is TRBV6-2 or TRBV6-3, the J gene TRBJ2-1; possibly TRBD1 or TRBD2 for D (5 bases each). CDR1 and CDR2 (germline): MNHEY, SVGEGT. Trimming left V 4 bases short and J 5 bases short, with 12 bases between. This CDR3 is built from 14 residues.

This clonotype was observed at least ten times. The rearrangement joins TRBV2 to TRBJ2-5, with D maybe TRBD1 (5 bases). Germline V lookup: CDR1 SNHLY, CDR2 FYNNEI. The ends were cut back, 6 bases at V and 2 bases at J, with 16 bases in the middle. The CDR3 spans 15 residues. The CDR3 sequence is CASRQDQGYQETQYF. The CDR3 DNA reads TGTGCCAGCAGACAGGATCAGGGATATCAAGAGACCCAGTACTTC.

This clonotype turned up a few times. The rearrangement joins TRBV7-6 to TRBJ2-1, with D uncertain. The CDR3 contains 14 residues. The germline V gene has CDR1 SGHVS and CDR2 FNYEAQ. Trimming stripped 1 base from V and 11 bases from J, with 15 bases between. The CDR3 DNA follows: TGTGCCAGCAGCTTAGAACGTTCGGCCGATCAGCAGTTCTTC. Translating gives CASSLERSADQQFF.

This clonotype has more than one count but fewer than ten. The chain is built from TRBV28 and TRBJ1-1, with D maybe TRBD1 (6 bases). Germline CDR1 is MDHEN and CDR2 is SYDVKM. V was shortened by 1 base and J by 1 base, with 10 bases between the two germline ends. CDR3 size: 15 residues. CDR3 protein: CASSLSDRRNTEAFF. The CDR3 nucleotides read TGTGCCAGCAGTTTATCCGACAGGAGGAACACTGAAGCTTTCTTT.

A few counts support this clonotype. The chain has TRBV7-2 and TRBJ1-2; D call uncertain. From germline, CDR1 is SGHTA and CDR2 FQGNSA. The V gene lost 5 bases and the J gene lost 4 bases, with 11 bases spanning the gap. This CDR3 has 13 amino acids. The CDR3 protein is CASSIGVGYGYTF. CDR3 in DNA: TGTGCCAGCAGCATCGGGGTGGGCTATGGCTACACCTTC.

The rearrangement uses TRBV28 and TRBJ1-2, with D unclear. This CDR3 is 14 amino acids long. CDR1 is MDHEN, CDR2 SYDVKM, per germline. Trimming cost V 2 bases and J 5 bases, with 12 bases left between them. The CDR3 region has the DNA TGTGCCAGCAGTTTAGAACACCGTGATTATGGCTACACCTTC. This codes for CASSLEHRDYGYTF.

The chain links TRBV11-2 to TRBJ2-7; D not resolved. Germline V gene lookup returns CDR1 SGHAT and CDR2 FQNNGV. The CDR3 is made up of 12 amino acids. Between the trimmed V and J ends, which lost 5 bases and 4 bases, there was a span of 9 bases. CDR3 in DNA: TGTGCCAGCAGCCTCGGCATTTACGAGCAGTACGTC. Amino acids: CASSLGIYEQYV.

This clonotype was recorded many times. The chain combines TRBV7-2 with TRBJ1-1, with D unclear. Looked up from germline, CDR1 is SGHTA and CDR2 is FQGNSA. V was clipped by 3 bases and J by 1 base, with 6 bases between them. This CDR3 spans 13 amino acids. In nucleotides, the CDR3 is TGTGCCAGCAGCTTCGACGGGAACACTGAAGCTTTCTTT. Translating it yields CASSFDGNTEAFF.

This clonotype was detected only a few times. The rearrangement links TRBV12-3 or TRBV12-4 to TRBJ1-3; TRBD1 matches at 9 bases. The CDR3 spans 16 residues. The V and J ends lost 7 bases and 3 bases, in that order; junction bases with no gene match: 10. CDR3: CASTPGTGIRGNTIYF. The CDR3 DNA is TGTGCCAGCACTCCCGGGACAGGGATCCGTGGAAACACCATATATTTT.